The 16 T cell receptor beta chains given below trace back to one sample, sequenced in a study of blood T cell repertoires in COVID-19. Clones were read by immunoSEQ multiplex PCR, and TCRdb kept only the in-frame ones, dropping some. The sample has approximately 330,000 clones; 88% are singletons. Sequenced: peripheral blood. These receptors were taken from a woman between 50 and 59 years old with active or convalescent COVID-19.

The sample holds one count of this clone. This sequence joins TRBV6-6 and TRBJ1-2, with a weak D call TRBD1 (5 bases). The V end was cut by 5 bases, the J end by 4 bases, with 11 bases between. The CDR3 sequence is 13 residues long. Germline values: CDR1 MNHNY, CDR2 SVGAGI (reference sequence). The CDR3 here is CASSLDSLYGYTF. CDR3 in DNA: TGTGCCAGCAGTCTAGACAGCCTCTATGGCTACACCTTC.

The chain employs TRBV4-1 and TRBJ2-1, with D unresolved. This CDR3 is built from 16 residues. The germline CDR1 and CDR2 sequences are MGHRA and YSYEKL. The V end was cut by 0 bases, the J end by 6 bases, with 15 bases between. The CDR3 nucleotides are TGCGCCAGCAGCCAAGACTGGGTCCCTAGGTCCAATGAGCAGTTCTTC. Translation: CASSQDWVPRSNEQFF.

The rearrangement uses TRBV5-1 and TRBJ1-6, with unresolved D. Germline V gene lookup returns CDR1 SGHRS and CDR2 YFSETQ. V was trimmed by 0 bases and J by 5 bases, leaving 6 bases between them. The CDR3 sequence is 14 residues long. CDR3 sequence (DNA): TGCGCCAGCAGCTTGGGACAAAATAATTCACCCCTCCACTTT. It codes for CASSLGQNNSPLHF.

The rearrangement joins TRBV3-1 (or the pseudogene TRBV3-2) to TRBJ2-1; 11 bases are shared with TRBD2. Looked up from germline, CDR1 is LGHDT and CDR2 is YNNKEL (reference sequence). The CDR3 spans 16 residues. Trimming at V came to 4 bases and at J to 4 bases, leaving 6 bases not matched to a gene. This chain's CDR3 is CASSLWTSGRYNEQFF. CDR3 DNA: TGTGCCAGCAGCCTGTGGACTAGCGGGCGTTACAATGAGCAGTTCTTC.

V usage is TRBV10-2 and J usage is TRBJ2-5; D unclear. CDR1 and CDR2 (germline): WSHSY, SAAADI. V was pared by 9 bases and J by 7 bases, with 9 bases between. This CDR3 is 10 amino acids long. CDR3 protein: CASGSGTQYF. The CDR3 region has the DNA TGCGCCAGTGGGTCGGGGACCCAGTACTTC.

The chain links TRBV24-1 to TRBJ2-1, with 8 nucleotides matching TRBD1. Germline values: CDR1 KGHDR, CDR2 SFDVKD. V trimming: 3 bases; J trimming: 6 bases; junction bases outside the gene matches: 12. There are 17 residues in the CDR3. The CDR3 DNA reads as TGTGCCACCAGTGATCCCCCCTCGGGACAGGCCCGCAATGAGCAGTTCTTC. This encodes CATSDPPSGQARNEQFF.

The chain combines TRBV7-9 with TRBJ1-2; tentatively, D is TRBD1 (6 bases). V lost 0 bases to trimming and J lost 4 bases, with 6 bases between them. The CDR3 extends over 13 amino acids. CDR1 is SEHNR, CDR2 FQNEAQ, per germline (reference sequence). CDR3 nucleotides: TGTGCCAGCAGCTTAGCGGGGGCCTATGGCTACACCTTC. This sequence encodes CASSLAGAYGYTF. The full variable domain, completed using reference TRBV7-9 and TRBJ1-2, is DTGVSQNPRHKITKRGQNVTFRCDPISEHNRLYWYRQTLGQGPEFLTYFQNEAQLEKSRLLSDRFSAERPKGSFSTLEIQRTEQGDSAMYLCASSLAGAYGYTFGSGTRLTVV.

The V call is TRBV29-1, the J call TRBJ2-5; 8 bases match TRBD1. Germline V gene data show CDR1 as SQVTM and CDR2 as ANQGSEA. The CDR3 extends over 11 amino acids. J lost 5 bases, V lost 5 bases, and 1 base had no gene match. The CDR3 here is CSVRTGETQYF. In DNA, the CDR3 is TGCAGCGTTAGGACAGGGGAGACCCAGTACTTC. The variable domain in full, completed from reference TRBV29-1 and TRBJ2-5, reads SAVISQKPSRDICQRGTSLTIQCQVDSQVTMMFWYRQQPGQSLTLIATANQGSEATYESGFVIDKFPISRPNLTFSTLTVSNMSPEDSSIYLCSVRTGETQYFGPGTRLLVL.

V is TRBV29-1 and J is TRBJ1-1; tentatively, D is TRBD1 (5 bases). CDR3 length equals 12 residues. CDR1 is SQVTM and CDR2 is ANQGSEA in the germline V gene. Trimming removed 7 bases at V and 10 bases at J, with 19 bases between. CDR3 protein: CSGYGALGGAFF. The CDR3 DNA sequence: TGCAGCGGGTACGGGGCTTTGGGGGGAGCTTTCTTT. The whole variable domain, filled in from reference TRBV29-1 and TRBJ1-1, reads SAVISQKPSRDICQRGTSLTIQCQVDSQVTMMFWYRQQPGQSLTLIATANQGSEATYESGFVIDKFPISRPNLTFSTLTVSNMSPEDSSIYLCSGYGALGGAFFGQGTRLTVV.

The J gene is TRBJ1-5, the V gene TRBV19, with 8 nucleotides matching TRBD1. The CDR3 is made up of 14 amino acids. The V and J ends lost 6 bases and 7 bases, in that order; junction bases with no gene match: 8. Per the germline V gene, CDR1 is LNHDA and CDR2 is SQIVND (reference sequence). The CDR3 region has the DNA TGTGCCAGTAGGAGAGGGACAGGATCGCAGCCCCAGCATTTT. This codes for CASRRGTGSQPQHF. Combining the CDR3 with reference TRBV19 and TRBJ1-5 gives the whole variable domain DGGITQSPKYLFRKEGQNVTLSCEQNLNHDAMYWYRQDPGQGLRLIYYSQIVNDFQKGDIAEGYSVSREKKESFPLTVTSAQKNPTAFYLCASRRGTGSQPQHFGDGTRLSIL.

This sequence joins TRBV6-2 or TRBV6-3 and TRBJ1-1; D ambiguous. The CDR3 sequence is 13 residues long. Germline V gives CDR1 MNHEY, CDR2 SVGEGT. V lost 2 bases, J lost 5 bases, and 9 bases lay in between. The CDR3 sequence is CASSYGWETEAFF. DNA of the CDR3: TGTGCCAGCAGTTACGGTTGGGAGACTGAAGCTTTCTTT.

This chain links TRBV4-2 with TRBJ2-1, with no clear D. Looked up from germline, CDR1 is LGHNA and CDR2 is YNFKEQ. There are 14 residues in the CDR3. V lost 3 bases to trimming and J lost 6 bases, with 12 bases between them. The CDR3 is CASSHPFSSNEQFF. For the CDR3, the DNA is TGTGCCAGCAGCCATCCCTTTAGTAGCAATGAGCAGTTCTTC.

The chain has TRBV7-6 and TRBJ2-7; 12 nucleotides match TRBD2. CDR1 SGHVS and CDR2 FNYEAQ come from the germline V gene. The CDR3 extends over 18 amino acids. Trimming removed 4 bases from V and 5 bases from J; junction bases left unmatched: 15. The CDR3 spells CASSSLPPILAGGHEQYF. The CDR3 DNA reads TGTGCCAGCAGCTCGCTCCCCCCTATACTAGCGGGGGGCCACGAGCAGTACTTC.

This clone came up a few times. The chain recombines TRBV2 with TRBJ2-1; D is perhaps TRBD2 (6 bases). CDR1 is SNHLY, CDR2 FYNNEI, per germline. Trimming shortened V by 8 bases and J by 7 bases, and 21 bases separated the two germline ends. The CDR3 contains 15 residues. The CDR3: CASGEWRGSRNEQFF. CDR3 DNA sequence: TGTGCCAGCGGGGAATGGCGGGGTAGTCGGAATGAGCAGTTCTTC.

This clone was recorded once. The chain has TRBV12-3 or TRBV12-4 and TRBJ2-3; 7 nucleotides match TRBD2. The CDR3 runs 13 residues. Germline trimming cut 3 bases from V and 6 bases from J; bases unmatched to any gene: 3. CDR3 sequence (DNA): TGTGCCAGCAGTTTTACGGGAGGCGATACGCAGTATTTT. Translation: CASSFTGGDTQYF.

This chain links TRBV27 with TRBJ1-4; unclear D gene. Germline lookup yields CDR1 MNHEY and CDR2 SMNVEV (reference sequence). V was cut by 3 bases and J by 5 bases, with 7 bases left in between. The CDR3 extends over 13 amino acids. This chain's CDR3 is CASSLRENEKLFF. The CDR3 coding sequence is TGTGCCAGCAGTTTGCGAGAGAATGAAAAACTGTTTTTT.